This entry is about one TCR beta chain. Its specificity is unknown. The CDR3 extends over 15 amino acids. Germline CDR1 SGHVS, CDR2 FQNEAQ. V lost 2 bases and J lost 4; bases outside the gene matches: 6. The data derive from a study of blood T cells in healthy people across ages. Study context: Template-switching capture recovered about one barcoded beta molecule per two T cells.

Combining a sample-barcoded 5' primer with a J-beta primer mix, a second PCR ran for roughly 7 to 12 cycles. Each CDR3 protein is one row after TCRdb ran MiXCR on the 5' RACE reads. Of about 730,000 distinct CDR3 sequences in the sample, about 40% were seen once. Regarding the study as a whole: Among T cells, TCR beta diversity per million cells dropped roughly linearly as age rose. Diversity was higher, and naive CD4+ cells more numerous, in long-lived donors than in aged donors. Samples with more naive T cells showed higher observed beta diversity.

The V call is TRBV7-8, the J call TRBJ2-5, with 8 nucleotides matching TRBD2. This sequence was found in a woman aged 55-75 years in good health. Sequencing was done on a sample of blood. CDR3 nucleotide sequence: TGTGCCAGCAGCTTAAGGGGACTAGAAGGAGAGACCCAGTACTTC. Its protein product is CASSLRGLEGETQYF.